This T cell receptor beta chain stems from a study of human T cells and chemical hapten exposure. Study information: Mostly female, the patients presented with alopecia areata, totalis or universalis.

It was the library that attached unique molecular identifiers to individual cDNA molecules. TCRdb processed the RACE reads anew with MiXCR; each CDR3 protein has one entry. The sample has 300,000 to 350,000 distinct CDR3 sequences, under 8% seen once; the top ten hold 7.5% to 8.5%. Time point noted: patch test 1, 2 weeks after DPC sensitization. Treatment meaning: therapeutic diphenylcyclopropenone sensitization with weekly scalp DPC. This clonotype originated in a woman under 30 with alopecia areata. Some clones in this sample may be carry-over from other donors' samples. The material was whole blood, obtained in connection with sensitization to the hapten diphenylcyclopropenone (DPC).

The CDR3 DNA reads TGTGCCATCAACGAGAGGGGGGAAGATGGCTACACCTTC. As protein: CAINERGEDGYTF. The rearrangement joins TRBV10-3 to TRBJ1-2; maybe TRBD1 (6 bases). Trimming cost V 7 bases and J 6 bases, with 15 bases left between them. The CDR3 is 13 residues long. Germline V lookup: CDR1 ENHRY, CDR2 SYGVKD.